Listed here are 7 T cell receptor beta chains from one sample, sequenced in a study of T cell responses to AZD1222 COVID-19 vaccine (dated by TCRdb to about 2021). The intended sense of this specimen's time point label: about 28 days (+/-7) after the second vaccine dose. Receptors were amplified or captured by the immunoSEQ multiplex PCR assay. In TCRdb, the immuneACCESS table is reduced to in-frame sequences with V and J assigned. These tables do not hold every clone; where another copy was compared, an unresolved V gene accounts for under half, and the others remain unexplained. The sample table lists nearly 110,000 clones, 87% of them with a count of one. The ten largest account for 4.5% to 6% of the sample. The sample was peripheral blood, taken 28 days after the second AZD1222 dose. These receptors all come from an adult who received the AZD1222 COVID-19 vaccine.

This sequence joins TRBV28 and TRBJ1-1; TRBD1 agrees at 8 bases. Unmatched junction bases numbered 5, after V lost 5 bases and J lost 6 bases. The germline gives CDR1 MDHEN, CDR2 SYDVKM. This CDR3 is 13 amino acids long. CDR3 DNA sequence: TGTGCCAGCAGTCCCGGACAGGGCGCTGAAGCTTTCTTT. Amino acids: CASSPGQGAEAFF.

The chain is built from TRBV4-1 and TRBJ1-2; D not certain. V lost 0 bases to trimming and J lost 4 bases, with 3 bases between them. This CDR3 is built from 12 residues. Germline values: CDR1 MGHRA, CDR2 YSYEKL. The CDR3 nucleotides are TGCGCCAGCAGCCAAGATGGCTATGGCTACACCTTC. Translating gives CASSQDGYGYTF.

The DNA for the CDR3 is TGCAGTGCTAGTCTAGCGGGGGGGCCCAGAGATACGCAGTATTTT. Its protein is CSASLAGGPRDTQYF. The chain links TRBV20-1 to TRBJ2-3; 12 positions agree with TRBD2. Germline assignment: CDR1 DFQATT and CDR2 SNEGSKA (reference sequence). The CDR3 has 15 amino acids. Unmatched junction bases numbered 6, after V lost 3 bases and J lost 5 bases.

The rearrangement links TRBV5-5 to TRBJ1-1, with a tentative D call TRBD1 (6 bases). Germline lookup yields CDR1 SGHKS and CDR2 YYEKEE (reference sequence). The CDR3 length is 13 residues. Trimming removed 4 bases from V and 4 bases from J, with 11 bases in between. The CDR3 DNA follows: TGTGCCAGCAGCGAACAGGGTCGCACTGAAGCTTTCTTT. Amino acid sequence: CASSEQGRTEAFF.

The rearrangement uses TRBV5-4 and TRBJ2-1; perhaps TRBD2 as D (5 bases). V was shortened by 5 bases and J by 0 bases, with 9 bases between the two germline ends. The germline CDR1 and CDR2 sequences are SGHNT and YYREEE (reference sequence). This CDR3 is 14 amino acids long. CDR3 sequence reads: CASSVGSSYNEQFF. In nucleotides, the CDR3 is TGTGCCAGCAGTGTGGGGAGCTCCTACAATGAGCAGTTCTTC.

V is TRBV4-3 and J is TRBJ2-7; a possible D gene is TRBD1 (5 bases). The CDR3 has 13 amino acids. The germline V gene has CDR1 LGHNA and CDR2 YSLEER. Trimming cost V 6 bases and J 2 bases, with 11 bases left between them. This CDR3 reads CASSMGQTYEQYF. The CDR3 DNA is TGCGCCAGCAGTATGGGGCAAACCTACGAGCAGTACTTC.

The chain carries TRBV4-3 and TRBJ2-6; D unresolved. The CDR3 sequence is 16 residues long. CDR1 and CDR2 (germline): LGHNA, YSLEER. Trimming left V 0 bases short and J 4 bases short, with 10 bases between. CDR3 loop: CASSQDRTRGANVLTF. In DNA form, the CDR3 reads TGCGCCAGCAGCCAAGATCGGACCCGGGGGGCCAACGTCCTGACTTTC.